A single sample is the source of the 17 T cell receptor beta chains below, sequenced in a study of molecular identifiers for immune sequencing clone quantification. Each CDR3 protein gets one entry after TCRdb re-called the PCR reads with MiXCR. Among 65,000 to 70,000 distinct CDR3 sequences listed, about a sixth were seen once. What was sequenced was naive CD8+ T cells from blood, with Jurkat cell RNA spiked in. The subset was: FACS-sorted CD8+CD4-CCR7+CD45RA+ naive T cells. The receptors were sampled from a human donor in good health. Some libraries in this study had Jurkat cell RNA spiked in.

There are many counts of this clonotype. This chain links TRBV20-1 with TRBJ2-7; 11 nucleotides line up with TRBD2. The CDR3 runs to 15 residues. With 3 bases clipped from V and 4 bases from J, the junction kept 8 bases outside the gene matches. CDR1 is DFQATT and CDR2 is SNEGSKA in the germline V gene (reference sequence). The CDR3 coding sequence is TGCAGTGCTAGCTTTGGAACTAGCGGGAGATACGAGCAGTACTTC. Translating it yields CSASFGTSGRYEQYF.

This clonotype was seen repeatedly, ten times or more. CDR3 region: CASSYSTNSGRAAYEQYF. The CDR3 coding sequence is TGTGCCAGCAGTTACTCGACGAATAGCGGGAGGGCCGCCTACGAGCAGTACTTC. The V gene is TRBV6-2 or TRBV6-3, the J gene TRBJ2-7, with 11 nucleotides matching TRBD2. Germline values: CDR1 MNHEY, CDR2 SVGEGT. CDR3 length: 18 amino acids. Trimming removed 0 bases from V and 2 bases from J; junction bases left unmatched: 9.

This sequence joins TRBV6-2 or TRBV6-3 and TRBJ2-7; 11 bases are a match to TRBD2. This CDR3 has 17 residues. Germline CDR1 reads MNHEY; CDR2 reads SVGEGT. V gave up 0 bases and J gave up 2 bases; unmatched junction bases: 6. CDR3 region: CASSYSLAGGSPYEQYF. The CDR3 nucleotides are TGTGCCAGCAGTTACTCCCTAGCGGGAGGATCGCCCTACGAGCAGTACTTC.

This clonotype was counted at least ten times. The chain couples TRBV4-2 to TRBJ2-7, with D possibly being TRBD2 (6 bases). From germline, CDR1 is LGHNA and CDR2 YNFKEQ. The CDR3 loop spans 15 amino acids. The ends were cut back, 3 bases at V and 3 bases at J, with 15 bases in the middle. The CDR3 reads CASSHKNEGLYEQYF. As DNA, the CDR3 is TGTGCCAGCAGCCATAAAAACGAGGGACTCTACGAGCAGTACTTC.

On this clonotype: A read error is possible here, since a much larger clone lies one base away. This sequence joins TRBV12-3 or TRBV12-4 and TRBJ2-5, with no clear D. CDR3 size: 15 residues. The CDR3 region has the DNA TGTGCCAGCAGCCCGCCCCCCGGCCCACAAGAGACCCTGTACTTC. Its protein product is CASSPPPGPQETLYF.

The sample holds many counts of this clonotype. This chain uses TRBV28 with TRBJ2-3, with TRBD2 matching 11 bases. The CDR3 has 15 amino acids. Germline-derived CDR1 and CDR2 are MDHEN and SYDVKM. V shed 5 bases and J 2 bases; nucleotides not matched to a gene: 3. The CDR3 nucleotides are TGTGCCAGCAGTCCGACTAGCGGGGTCACAGATACGCAGTATTTT. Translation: CASSPTSGVTDTQYF.

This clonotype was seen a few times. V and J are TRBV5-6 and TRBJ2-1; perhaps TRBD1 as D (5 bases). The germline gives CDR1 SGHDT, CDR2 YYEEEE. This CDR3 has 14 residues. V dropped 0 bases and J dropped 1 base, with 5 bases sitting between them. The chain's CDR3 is CASSLGQSYNEQFF. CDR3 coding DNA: TGTGCCAGCAGCTTGGGACAGTCCTACAATGAGCAGTTCTTC.

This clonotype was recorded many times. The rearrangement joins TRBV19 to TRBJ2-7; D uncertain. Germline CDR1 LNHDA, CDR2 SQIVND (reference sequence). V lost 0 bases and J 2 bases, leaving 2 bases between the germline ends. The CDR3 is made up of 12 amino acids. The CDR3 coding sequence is TGTGCCAGTAGTATAGATCCCTACGAGCAGTACTTC. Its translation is CASSIDPYEQYF.

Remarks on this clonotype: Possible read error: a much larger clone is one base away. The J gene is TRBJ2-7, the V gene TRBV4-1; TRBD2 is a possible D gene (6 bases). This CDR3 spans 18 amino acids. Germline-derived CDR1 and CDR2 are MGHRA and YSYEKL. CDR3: CASSQERQGGFISYEQHF. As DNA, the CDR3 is TGCGCCAGCAGCCAAGAGCGGCAGGGAGGTTTCATTAGCTACGAGCAGCACTTC.

This chain's CDR3 is CRASSGRDEQFF. The CDR3 DNA reads TGCAGGGCGTCTAGCGGGAGGGATGAGCAGTTCTTC. V usage is TRBV29-1 and J usage is TRBJ2-1; 12 bases align to TRBD2. Germline assignment: CDR1 SQVTM and CDR2 ANQGSEA. The CDR3 extends over 12 amino acids.

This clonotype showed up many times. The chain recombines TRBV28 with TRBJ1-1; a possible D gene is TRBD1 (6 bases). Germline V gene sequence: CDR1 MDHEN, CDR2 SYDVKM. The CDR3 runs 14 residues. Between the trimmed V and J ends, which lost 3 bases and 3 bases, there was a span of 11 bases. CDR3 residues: CASSLRGYDTEAFF. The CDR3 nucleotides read TGTGCCAGCAGTTTGAGGGGGTATGACACTGAAGCTTTCTTT.

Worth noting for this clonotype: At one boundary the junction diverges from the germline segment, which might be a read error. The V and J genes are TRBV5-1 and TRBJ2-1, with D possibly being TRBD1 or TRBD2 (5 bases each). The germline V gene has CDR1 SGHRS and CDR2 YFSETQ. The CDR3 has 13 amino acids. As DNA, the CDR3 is TGCGCCAGCGGCGAGTTCGGGGCCGATGAGCAGCTCTTC. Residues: CASGEFGADEQLF.

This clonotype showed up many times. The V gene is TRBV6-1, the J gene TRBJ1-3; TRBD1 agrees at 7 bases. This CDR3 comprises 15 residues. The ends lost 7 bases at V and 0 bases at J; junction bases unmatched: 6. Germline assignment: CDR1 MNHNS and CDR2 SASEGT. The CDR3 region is CASTTTGLSGNTIYF. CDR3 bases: TGTGCCAGCACCACGACAGGGCTCTCTGGAAACACCATATATTTT.

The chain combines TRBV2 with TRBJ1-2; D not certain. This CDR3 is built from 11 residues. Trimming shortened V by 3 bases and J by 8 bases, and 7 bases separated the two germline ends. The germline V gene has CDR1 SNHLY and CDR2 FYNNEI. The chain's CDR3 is CASSDRSGYTF. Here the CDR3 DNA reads TGTGCCAGCAGTGACAGGTCCGGCTACACCTTC.

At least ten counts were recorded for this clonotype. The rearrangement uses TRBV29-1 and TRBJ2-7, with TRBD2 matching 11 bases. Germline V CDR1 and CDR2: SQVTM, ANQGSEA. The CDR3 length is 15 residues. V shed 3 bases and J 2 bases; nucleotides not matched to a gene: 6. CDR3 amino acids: CSVDGLAGGPYEQYF. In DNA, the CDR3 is TGCAGCGTTGATGGGTTAGCGGGAGGGCCCTACGAGCAGTACTTC.

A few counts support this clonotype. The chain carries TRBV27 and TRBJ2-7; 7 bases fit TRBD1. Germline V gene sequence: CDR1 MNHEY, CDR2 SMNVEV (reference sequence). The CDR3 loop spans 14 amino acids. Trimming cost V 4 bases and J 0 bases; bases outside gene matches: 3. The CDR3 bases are TGTGCCAGCAGTTGGGACAGCAGCTCCTACGAGCAGTACTTC. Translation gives CASSWDSSSYEQYF.

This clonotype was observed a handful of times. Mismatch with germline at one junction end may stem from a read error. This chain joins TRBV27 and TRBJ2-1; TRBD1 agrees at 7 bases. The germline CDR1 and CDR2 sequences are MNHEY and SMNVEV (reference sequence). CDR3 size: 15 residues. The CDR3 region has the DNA TGTGCCAGCAGTACGGGGACAGCAACTGACAATGAGCAGCTCTTC. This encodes CASSTGTATDNEQLF.